The 3 T cell receptor beta chains given below trace back to one sample, sequenced in a study of CD8+ T cells in alopecia areata. cDNA serving as the sequencing template came from extracted, reverse transcribed RNA. Assay: immunoSEQ multiplex PCR; the TCRdb copy retains only in-frame clones and omits some. Observed in the sample are over 100,000 clones, none of them singletons. Input material: lesional skin. The receptors come from a C3H/HeJ mouse with alopecia areata. Strain MHC haplotype: H2-k.

This clone has only a few counts. Mouse germline and gene names are used. The read halts 4 residues ahead of the CDR3 end, with the missing end drawn from the germline J gene. The rearrangement links TRBV13-3 to TRBJ2-1, with 10 positions matching TRBD2. The ends lost 5 bases at V and 2 bases at J; junction bases unmatched: 4. The V gene's germline CDR1 is NNHDY and CDR2 SYVADS. The CDR3 length is 15 residues. The part of the CDR3 DNA that was read is TGTGCCAGCAGGGGGGGGACTGGGGACTATGCT. Its protein product is CASRGGTGDYA. The whole CDR3 is CASRGGTGDYAEQFF.

This clone was recorded a few times. Gene names and germline match the mouse. Distinct nucleotide sequences in the sample also encode this CDR3. The DNA read from the CDR3 is TGTGCCGGTCAGGGTGCAAACACA. Protein: CAGQGANT. The full CDR3 protein is CAGQGANTEVFF. V is TRBV13-3 and J is TRBJ1-1, with a possible D match to TRBD1 (5 bases). The read terminates 4 residues before the CDR3 end, so the remaining end is supplied by the germline J gene. Deletions cut 10 bases from V and 0 bases from J, with 10 bases between. Germline CDR1 is NNHDY and CDR2 is SYVADS. The CDR3 runs to 12 residues.

This clone was detected many times. Gene names are mouse gene names. The read comes to an end 4 residues before the CDR3 does, leaving the germline J gene to fill in the end. The V call is TRBV13-3, the J call TRBJ2-7, with a possible D match to TRBD2 (6 bases). V gave up 4 bases and J gave up 0 bases, with 14 bases separating them. CDR1 NNHDY and CDR2 SYVADS come from the germline V gene. The CDR3 consists of 15 residues. The CDR3 bases that were read are TGTGCCAGCAGTTCCCTCTGGGGAAGCTCCTAT. It encodes CASSSLWGSSY. In full, the CDR3 is CASSSLWGSSYEQYF.